This T cell receptor (beta chain) comes out of a study of T cells after yellow fever vaccination. Study-wide points: High-abundance clonotypes from the bulk population could contaminate FACS-sorted repertoires. Though weaker, the secondary response peaked faster, on day 5 versus 15. A large majority of primary-vaccination clones showed up again after the booster (approximately 96% CD4, 85% to 90% CD8).

TCRdb re-analysed the 5' RACE reads in MiXCR, keeping a single row per CDR3 protein. The top ten clones hold approximately 16% of a sample with about 360,000 distinct CDR3 sequences, roughly 6.1% of them seen once. About this clonotype itself: What it binds is not known.

The V end was cut by 3 bases, the J end by 6 bases, with 14 bases between. The CDR3 sequence is 15 residues long. Germline CDR1 KGHDR, CDR2 SFDVKD. Specimen: PBMCs, collected 5 days after the yellow fever booster vaccination. This clonotype was sampled from a man aged 30 to 39 who received the YFV17D yellow fever vaccine. The V and J genes are TRBV24-1 and TRBJ2-1, with D possibly called TRBD1 or TRBD2 (5 bases each). CDR3 nucleotide sequence: TGTGCCACCAGTGATCGGGGCGGACTGGCCAATGAGCAGTTCTTC. Translating it yields CATSDRGGLANEQFF.